This T cell receptor (beta chain) was observed in a study of CD8+ T cells in alopecia areata. Findings of the study overall: Higher clonality was seen in lesional scalp than in normal scalp, especially in alopecia totalis/universalis.

Germline CDR1 SGHRS, CDR2 YFSETQ. The CDR3 sequence is 14 residues long. Trimming stripped 2 bases from V and 8 bases from J, with 16 bases between. As to this clone: No antigen is known for it.

Extracted RNA was reverse transcribed, and the resulting cDNA served as sequencing template. Sequenced by immunoSEQ multiplex PCR; TCRdb stores in-frame clones only, minus some. This table holds over 95,000 clones, approximately 42% found once. The receptor comes from a human donor with alopecia areata. The rearrangement uses TRBV5-1 and TRBJ1-2; the D gene is possibly TRBD1 (5 bases). Sample: CD4+ T cells sorted from blood. The CDR3 here is CASSLRDGPMGYTF. The CDR3, as DNA: TGCGCCAGCAGCTTACGGGACGGGCCTATGGGCTACACCTTC.